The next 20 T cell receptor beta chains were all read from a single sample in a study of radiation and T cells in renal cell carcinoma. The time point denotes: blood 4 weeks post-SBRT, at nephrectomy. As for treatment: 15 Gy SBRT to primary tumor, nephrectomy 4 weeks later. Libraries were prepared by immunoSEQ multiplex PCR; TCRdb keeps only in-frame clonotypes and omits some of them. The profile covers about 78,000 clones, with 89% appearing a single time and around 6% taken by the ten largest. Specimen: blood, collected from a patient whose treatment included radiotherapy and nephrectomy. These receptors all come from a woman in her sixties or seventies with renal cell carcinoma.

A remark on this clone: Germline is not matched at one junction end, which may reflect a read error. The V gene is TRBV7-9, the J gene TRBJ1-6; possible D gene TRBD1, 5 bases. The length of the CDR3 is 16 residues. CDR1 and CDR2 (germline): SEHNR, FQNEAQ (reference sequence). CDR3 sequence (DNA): TGTGCCAGCAGTTTAGACCCGGGACGGAGGAATTCACCCCTCCACTTT. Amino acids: CASSLDPGRRNSPLHF.

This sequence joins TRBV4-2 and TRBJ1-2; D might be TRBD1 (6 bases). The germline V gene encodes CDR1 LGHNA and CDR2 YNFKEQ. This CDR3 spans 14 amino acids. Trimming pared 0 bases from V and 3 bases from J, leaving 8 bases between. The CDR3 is CASSQEGADYGYTF. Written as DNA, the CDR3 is TGTGCCAGCAGCCAAGAGGGGGCAGACTATGGCTACACCTTC.

In DNA form, the CDR3 reads TGTGCCAGCAGCTTTACCCTAGCACGCGAGCAGTACTTC. Its translation is CASSFTLAREQYF. The V and J genes are TRBV5-4 and TRBJ2-5, with D tentatively TRBD2 (5 bases). The J call may be mistaken, given a closer DNA end match to TRBJ2-7. Germline V gene data show CDR1 as SGHNT and CDR2 as YYREEE (reference sequence). The CDR3 is 13 amino acids.

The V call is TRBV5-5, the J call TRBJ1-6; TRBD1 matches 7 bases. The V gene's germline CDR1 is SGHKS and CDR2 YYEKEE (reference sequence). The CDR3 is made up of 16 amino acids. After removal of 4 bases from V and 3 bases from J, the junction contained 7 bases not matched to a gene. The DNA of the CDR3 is TGTGCCAGCAGCCCGCGAGGGGGCCTCTATAATTCACCCCTCCACTTT. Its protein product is CASSPRGGLYNSPLHF.

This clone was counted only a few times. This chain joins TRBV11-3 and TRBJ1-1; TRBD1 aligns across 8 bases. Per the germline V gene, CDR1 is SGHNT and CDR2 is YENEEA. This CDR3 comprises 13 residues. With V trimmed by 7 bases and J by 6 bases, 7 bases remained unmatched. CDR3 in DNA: TGTGCCAGCACTTTTACAGGGGGGGCTGAAGCTTTCTTT. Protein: CASTFTGGAEAFF.

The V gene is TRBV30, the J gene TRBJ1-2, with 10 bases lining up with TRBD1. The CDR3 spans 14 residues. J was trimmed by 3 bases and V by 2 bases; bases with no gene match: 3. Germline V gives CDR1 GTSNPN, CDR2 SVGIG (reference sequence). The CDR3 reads CAWSRTGGDYGYTF. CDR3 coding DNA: TGTGCCTGGAGTAGGACAGGGGGGGACTATGGCTACACCTTC.

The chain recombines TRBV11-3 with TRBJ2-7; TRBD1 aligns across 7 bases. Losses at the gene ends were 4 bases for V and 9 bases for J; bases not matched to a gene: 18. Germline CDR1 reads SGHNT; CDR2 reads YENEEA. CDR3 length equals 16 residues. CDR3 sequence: CASSSGQDLRFWGQYF. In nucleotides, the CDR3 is TGTGCCAGCAGCTCCGGACAGGACCTCCGGTTTTGGGGGCAGTACTTC.

For the CDR3, the DNA is TGTGCCACCAGCGGCCGGTACCAAGAGACCCAGTACTTC. It encodes CATSGRYQETQYF. The chain couples TRBV15 to TRBJ2-5; no clear D gene. This CDR3 comprises 13 residues. CDR1 and CDR2 from the germline V gene are LNHNV and YYDKDF (reference sequence). Trimming left V 5 bases short and J 0 bases short, with 7 bases between.

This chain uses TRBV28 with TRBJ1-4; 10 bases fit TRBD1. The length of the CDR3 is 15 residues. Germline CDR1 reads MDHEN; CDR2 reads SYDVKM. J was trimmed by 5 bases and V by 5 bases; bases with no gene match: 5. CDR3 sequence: CASSRWTGGNEKLFF. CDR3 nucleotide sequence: TGTGCCAGCAGTCGGTGGACAGGGGGGAATGAAAAACTGTTTTTT.

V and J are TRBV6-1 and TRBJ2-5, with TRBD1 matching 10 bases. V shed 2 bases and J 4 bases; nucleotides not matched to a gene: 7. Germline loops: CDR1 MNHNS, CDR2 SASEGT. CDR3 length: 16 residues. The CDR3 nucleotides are TGTGCCAGCAGTGAAACCCGACAGGGGGCGGGAGAGACCCAGTACTTC. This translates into CASSETRQGAGETQYF.

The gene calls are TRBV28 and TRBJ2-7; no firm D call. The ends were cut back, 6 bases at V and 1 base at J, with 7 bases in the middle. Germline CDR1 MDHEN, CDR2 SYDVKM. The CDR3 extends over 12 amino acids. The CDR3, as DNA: TGTGCCAGCAGCCCAACTTCCTACGAGCAGTACTTC. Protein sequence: CASSPTSYEQYF.

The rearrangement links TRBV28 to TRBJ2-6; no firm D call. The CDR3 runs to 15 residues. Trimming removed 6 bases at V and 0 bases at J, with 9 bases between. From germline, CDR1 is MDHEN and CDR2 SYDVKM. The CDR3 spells CASRDYSSGANVLTF. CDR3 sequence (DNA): TGTGCCAGCAGGGATTATTCCTCTGGGGCCAACGTCCTGACTTTC.

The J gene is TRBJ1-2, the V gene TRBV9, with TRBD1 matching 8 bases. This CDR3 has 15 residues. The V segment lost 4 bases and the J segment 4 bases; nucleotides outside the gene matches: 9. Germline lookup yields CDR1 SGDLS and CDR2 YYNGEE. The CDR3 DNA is TGTGCCAGCAGCCCTGGACAGGGAATCAGCTATGGCTACACCTTC. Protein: CASSPGQGISYGYTF.

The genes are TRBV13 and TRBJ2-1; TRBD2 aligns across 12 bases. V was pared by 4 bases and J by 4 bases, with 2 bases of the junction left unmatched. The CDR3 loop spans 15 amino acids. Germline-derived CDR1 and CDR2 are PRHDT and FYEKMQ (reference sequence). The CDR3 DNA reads TGTGCCAGCAGCTCCGGGACTAGCGGGTACAATGAGCAGTTCTTC. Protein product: CASSSGTSGYNEQFF.

CDR3 sequence (DNA): TGTGCCAGCAGCTTTCCGGGACAGGGGGCTGATGGCTACACCTTC. Translating it yields CASSFPGQGADGYTF. The rearrangement uses TRBV7-9 and TRBJ1-2, with 12 bases identical to TRBD1. In germline, CDR1 is SEHNR, CDR2 FQNEAQ (reference sequence). Trimming cost V 3 bases and J 6 bases; bases outside gene matches: 5. The CDR3 has 15 residues.

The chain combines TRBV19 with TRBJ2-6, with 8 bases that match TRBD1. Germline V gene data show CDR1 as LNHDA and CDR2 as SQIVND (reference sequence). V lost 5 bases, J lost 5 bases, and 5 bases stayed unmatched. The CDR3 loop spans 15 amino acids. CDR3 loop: CASSVRDRRANVLTF. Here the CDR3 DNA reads TGTGCCAGTAGTGTCCGGGACAGGAGGGCCAACGTCCTGACTTTC.

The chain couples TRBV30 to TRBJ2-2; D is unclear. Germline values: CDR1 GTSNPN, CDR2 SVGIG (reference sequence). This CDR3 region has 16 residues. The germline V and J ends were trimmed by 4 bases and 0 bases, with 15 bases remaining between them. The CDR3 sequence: CAWTPVFGPNTGELFF. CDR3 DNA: TGTGCCTGGACTCCCGTGTTCGGTCCGAACACCGGGGAGCTGTTTTTT.

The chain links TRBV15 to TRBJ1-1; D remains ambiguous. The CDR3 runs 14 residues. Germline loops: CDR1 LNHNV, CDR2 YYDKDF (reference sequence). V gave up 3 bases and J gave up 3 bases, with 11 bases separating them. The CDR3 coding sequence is TGTGCCACCAGCAGTACTGGGCGGGACACTGAAGCTTTCTTT. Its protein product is CATSSTGRDTEAFF.

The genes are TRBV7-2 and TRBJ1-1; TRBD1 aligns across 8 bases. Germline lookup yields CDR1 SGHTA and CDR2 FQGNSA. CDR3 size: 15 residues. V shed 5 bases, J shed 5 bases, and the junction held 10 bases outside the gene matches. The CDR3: CASSTTPTGGTEAFF. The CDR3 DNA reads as TGTGCCAGCAGCACGACCCCCACAGGGGGAACTGAAGCTTTCTTT.

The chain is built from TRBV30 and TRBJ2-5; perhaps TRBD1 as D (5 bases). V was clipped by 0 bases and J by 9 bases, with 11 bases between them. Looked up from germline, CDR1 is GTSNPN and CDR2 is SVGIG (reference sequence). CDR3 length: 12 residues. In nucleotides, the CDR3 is TGTGCCTGGAGTGTACCCAGGGCGCCCCAGTACTTC. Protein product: CAWSVPRAPQYF.